One sample yielded the 26 T cell receptor beta chains listed below, sequenced in a study of OX40 agonist ivuxolimab in advanced cancers. Assay used: immunoSEQ multiplex PCR; TCRdb lists only in-frame clones, some missing. The data contain roughly 56,000 clones, 86% of them seen just once; the ten biggest clones take up over 2%. The specimen comprised CD4+ or CD8+ T cells sorted from blood, sampled in a trial of the OX40 agonist ivuxolimab. These receptors originate from an adult with an advanced solid tumor such as melanoma, head and neck, liver or kidney cancer.

The chain combines TRBV20-1 with TRBJ2-5; D ambiguous. Germline CDR1 DFQATT, CDR2 SNEGSKA (reference sequence). This CDR3 is 11 amino acids long. The V end was cut by 6 bases, the J end by 0 bases, with 5 bases between. CDR3 in amino acids: CSASNQETQYF. For the CDR3, the DNA is TGCAGTGCAAGTAACCAAGAGACCCAGTACTTC.

The V call is TRBV11-3, the J call TRBJ2-5, with TRBD2 identical over 8 bases. Germline CDR1 and CDR2: SGHNT and YENEEA. Germline trimming cut 5 bases from V and 5 bases from J; bases unmatched to any gene: 10. The CDR3 totals 15 residues. CDR3 sequence (DNA): TGTGCCAGCAGCCTACGGGAGGGCGAGGAGGAGACCCAGTACTTC. This translates into CASSLREGEEETQYF.

This clone was detected only once. In DNA form, the CDR3 reads TGTGCCAGCAGCTTAGTGAGTTTAGGACAGGGGACTGAAGCTTTCTTT. Protein sequence: CASSLVSLGQGTEAFF. The chain recombines TRBV7-2 with TRBJ1-1; 9 nucleotides match TRBD1. CDR1 SGHTA and CDR2 FQGNSA come from the germline V gene. The CDR3 consists of 16 residues. After removal of 1 base from V and 5 bases from J, the junction contained 8 bases not matched to a gene.

This clone was observed a single time. The rearrangement uses TRBV19 and TRBJ2-3; TRBD2 matches 14 bases. The V and J ends lost 3 bases and 3 bases, in that order; junction bases with no gene match: 2. The CDR3 spans 16 residues. Per the germline V gene, CDR1 is LNHDA and CDR2 is SQIVND (reference sequence). CDR3 loop: CASSMGLAGDTDTQYF. CDR3 sequence (DNA): TGTGCCAGTAGTATGGGACTAGCGGGGGATACAGATACGCAGTATTTT.

The V call is TRBV18, the J call TRBJ2-3, with D possibly matching TRBD2 (5 bases). V was pared by 0 bases and J by 1 base, with 8 bases between. This CDR3 is built from 15 residues. Germline values: CDR1 KGHSH, CDR2 LQKENI. CDR3 sequence reads: CASSPPHGGTDTQYF. The CDR3 region has the DNA TGTGCCAGCTCACCACCGCACGGGGGCACAGATACGCAGTATTTT.

This sequence joins TRBV10-3 and TRBJ1-6; D unclear. The CDR3 runs 14 residues. Trimming left V 2 bases short and J 7 bases short, with 9 bases between. Germline CDR1 is ENHRY and CDR2 is SYGVKD. The chain's CDR3 is CAISETQWNSPLHF. CDR3 bases: TGTGCCATCAGTGAGACACAGTGGAATTCACCCCTCCACTTT.

A few counts support this clone. The CDR3 nucleotides read TGCGCCAGCAGCTTGAGAGCGGGGGAGGTAGATACGCAGTATTTT. This gives the protein CASSLRAGEVDTQYF. V is TRBV5-1 and J is TRBJ2-3; 8 bases match TRBD2. Unmatched junction bases numbered 6, after V lost 1 base and J lost 5 bases. The CDR3 sequence is 15 residues long. Germline V gene sequence: CDR1 SGHRS, CDR2 YFSETQ.

This sequence joins TRBV10-2 and TRBJ1-6; D call uncertain. CDR3 length equals 14 residues. The germline CDR1 and CDR2 sequences are WSHSY and SAAADI. The germline V and J ends were trimmed by 7 bases and 0 bases, with 7 bases remaining between them. The CDR3, as DNA: TGCGCCAGCAAACTCAGCTCCTATAATTCACCCCTCCACTTT. Its translation is CASKLSSYNSPLHF.

The chain uses TRBV29-1 and TRBJ1-6, with D unclear. V gave up 2 bases and J gave up 2 bases, with 16 bases separating them. CDR3 length: 17 residues. Germline values: CDR1 SQVTM, CDR2 ANQGSEA. CDR3 residues: CSVETLSGATYNSPLHF. The CDR3 region has the DNA TGCAGCGTTGAAACTTTGTCTGGAGCCACCTATAATTCACCCCTCCACTTT.

The V and J genes are TRBV7-2 and TRBJ2-5; no firm D call. CDR3 length equals 11 residues. V lost 5 bases, J lost 2 bases, and 3 bases lay in between. Germline loops: CDR1 SGHTA, CDR2 FQGNSA. CDR3 residues: CASSLQETQYF. The CDR3 DNA sequence: TGTGCCAGCAGCCTACAAGAGACCCAGTACTTC.

The chain links TRBV7-2 to TRBJ1-6; TRBD1 aligns across 8 bases. V trimming: 4 bases; J trimming: 14 bases; junction bases outside the gene matches: 19. The CDR3 runs to 17 residues. Looked up from germline, CDR1 is SGHTA and CDR2 is FQGNSA. The CDR3 DNA is TGTGCCAGCAGCTCGAGAGGACAGGGAGTACCCCCTACTGCCCTCCACTTT. This translates into CASSSRGQGVPPTALHF.

The chain combines TRBV9 with TRBJ2-1, with D tentatively TRBD1 (5 bases). This CDR3 comprises 14 residues. V shed 0 bases and J shed 10 bases, with 14 bases lying between them. The germline gives CDR1 SGDLS, CDR2 YYNGEE. CDR3 coding DNA: TGTGCCAGCAGCGTAGAGGGTCAGGCAGGGGAGCAGTTCTTC. Translated: CASSVEGQAGEQFF.

This clone was found once. J is TRBJ2-1 and V is TRBV11-3; D is undetermined. In germline, CDR1 is SGHNT, CDR2 YENEEA. Trimming took 3 bases from V and 9 from J, leaving 9 bases between them. CDR3 length equals 12 residues. CDR3 loop: CASSFLSGEQFF. The CDR3 coding sequence is TGTGCCAGCAGCTTTTTGTCCGGTGAGCAGTTCTTC.

V and J are TRBV18 and TRBJ2-4; a possible D gene is TRBD2 (5 bases). The germline V gene encodes CDR1 KGHSH and CDR2 LQKENI. The CDR3 is 18 residues long. V was trimmed by 0 bases and J by 1 base, leaving 16 bases between them. CDR3 nucleotides: TGTGCCAGCTCACCACCGAATTCGGGGTTGGTGGCCAAAAACATTCAGTACTTC. Translating it yields CASSPPNSGLVAKNIQYF.

This rearrangement joins TRBV7-9 to TRBJ2-1; D perhaps matches TRBD2 (6 bases). This CDR3 has 17 residues. From germline, CDR1 is SEHNR and CDR2 FQNEAQ (reference sequence). The ends were cut back, 5 bases at V and 1 base at J, with 18 bases in the middle. CDR3 sequence reads: CASSLSAGQISYNEQFF. DNA of the CDR3: TGTGCCAGCAGCCTCTCCGCGGGGCAGATATCCTACAATGAGCAGTTCTTC.

The genes are TRBV5-1 and TRBJ2-5, with TRBD2 matching 8 bases. This CDR3 is 15 amino acids long. In germline, CDR1 is SGHRS, CDR2 YFSETQ. J lost 5 bases, V lost 2 bases, and 8 bases had no gene match. CDR3: CASSFGTGGQETQYF. The CDR3 bases are TGCGCCAGCAGCTTTGGGACGGGGGGGCAGGAGACCCAGTACTTC.

The chain employs TRBV5-1 and TRBJ2-1, with 8 bases that match TRBD2. Germline V gene lookup returns CDR1 SGHRS and CDR2 YFSETQ. The CDR3 is made up of 15 amino acids. V trimming: 1 base; J trimming: 4 bases; junction bases outside the gene matches: 4. CDR3 sequence: CASSLPSGGYNEQFF. CDR3 coding DNA: TGCGCCAGCAGCTTGCCCAGCGGGGGATACAATGAGCAGTTCTTC.

This clone was seen only a few times. The gene calls are TRBV7-8 and TRBJ2-1, with 12 bases lining up with TRBD1. CDR3 size: 15 residues. V shed 4 bases and J 8 bases; nucleotides not matched to a gene: 6. Germline CDR1 is SGHVS and CDR2 is FQNEAQ. As DNA, the CDR3 is TGTGCCAGCAGCTCCCGGGACAGGGGGCCGGATGAGCAGTTCTTC. Protein product: CASSSRDRGPDEQFF.

The gene calls are TRBV6-5 and TRBJ1-5; D unclear. The CDR3 is 13 residues long. Germline CDR1 MNHEY, CDR2 SVGAGI. V was trimmed by 0 bases and J by 5 bases, leaving 5 bases between them. CDR3 residues: CASSYSGDQPQHF. For the CDR3, the DNA is TGTGCCAGCAGTTACTCCGGGGATCAGCCCCAGCATTTT.

This chain uses TRBV19 with TRBJ2-7; D uncertain. Germline V CDR1 and CDR2: LNHDA, SQIVND (reference sequence). Trimming shortened V by 3 bases and J by 1 base, and 10 bases separated the two germline ends. CDR3 size: 14 residues. The CDR3 here is CASSILDDSYEQYF. CDR3 nucleotides: TGTGCCAGTAGTATTCTCGACGATTCCTACGAGCAGTACTTC.

The chain combines TRBV6-5 with TRBJ1-4; 9 positions match TRBD1. V shed 8 bases, J shed 9 bases, and the junction held 10 bases outside the gene matches. CDR1 and CDR2 (germline): MNHEY, SVGAGI. The CDR3 consists of 14 residues. The CDR3 protein is CASRSGTGSKKLFF. The CDR3 DNA reads as TGTGCCAGCCGGTCAGGGACAGGGTCGAAAAAACTGTTTTTT.

This clone was seen a few times. V usage is TRBV4-3 and J usage is TRBJ2-3; 9 bases line up with TRBD2. Looked up from germline, CDR1 is LGHNA and CDR2 is YSLEER. V lost 2 bases to trimming and J lost 4 bases; unmatched junction nucleotides: 13. This CDR3 contains 18 residues. In nucleotides, the CDR3 is TGCGCCAGCAGCCAAACTGCGGGGGGGGGCCAACGAGCAGATACGCAGTATTTT. Its protein product is CASSQTAGGGQRADTQYF.

This clone was recorded a few times. The genes are TRBV27 and TRBJ1-4; 7 nucleotides line up with TRBD1. CDR3 length equals 15 residues. V was pared by 5 bases and J by 4 bases, with 7 bases of the junction left unmatched. Germline loops: CDR1 MNHEY, CDR2 SMNVEV (reference sequence). In DNA form, the CDR3 reads TGTGCCAGCAGTCAGCCGGGACAGAATAATGAAAAACTGTTTTTT. Amino acid sequence: CASSQPGQNNEKLFF.

The V gene is TRBV11-2, the J gene TRBJ2-7, with a tentative D call TRBD1 (5 bases). CDR1 is SGHAT, CDR2 FQNNGV, per germline. There are 16 residues in the CDR3. V was trimmed by 5 bases and J by 1 base, leaving 18 bases between them. The CDR3 region is CASSPGHSHVSYEQYF. The CDR3 nucleotides read TGTGCCAGCAGCCCTGGACATTCGCATGTATCCTACGAGCAGTACTTC.

The chain links TRBV28 to TRBJ1-6; D is unclear. The V gene's germline CDR1 is MDHEN and CDR2 SYDVKM. Trimming cost V 7 bases and J 9 bases, with 19 bases left between them. The CDR3 is 15 residues long. For the CDR3, the DNA is TGTGCCAGCACCAGCCCTTCGGGCTGGGGTTCACCCCTCCACTTT. This gives the protein CASTSPSGWGSPLHF.

J is TRBJ2-7 and V is TRBV7-9, with TRBD2 as a possible D gene (5 bases). The CDR3 loop spans 14 amino acids. Germline V gene lookup returns CDR1 SEHNR and CDR2 FQNEAQ (reference sequence). The ends were cut back, 2 bases at V and 2 bases at J, with 10 bases in the middle. The CDR3 bases are TGTGCCAGCAGCTTATTTACGGGAACCTACGAGCAGTACTTC. This translates into CASSLFTGTYEQYF.